This T cell receptor (delta chain) was identified in a study of in vitro expanded adult blood gammadelta T cells (dated by TCRdb to about 2020). Regarding the complete study: Sort purity ranged from more than 85% to 100% Vgamma9Vdelta2 cells among T cells. The study compared the TCR repertoire of Vgamma9Vdelta2 T cells expanded in vitro with a mistletoe-extract drug against those expanded with HMBPP or zoledronate. A few subjects were included in the TCR repertoire analysis. For every donor, cells were stimulated separately with HMBPP, zoledronate or AbnobaViscum P, and the TRG and TRD CDR3 repertoires from each condition were sequenced. On the study overall, not on this receptor specifically: AbnobaViscum P-expanded Vgamma9Vdelta2 repertoires showed CDR3 length, diversity and J usage similar to HMBPP- and zoledronate-expanded repertoires, suggesting a polyclonal response. Top TRGV9 CDR3 clonotypes were largely public, being shared across donors and across all three stimulation conditions. All repertoires came from in vitro expanded cultures of cells from healthy donors, not from patients treated with mistletoe. The TRDV2 repertoire shared between treatments was found to be private to each donor, and TRD repertoires were clustered by subject rather than by stimulant in multidimensional scaling.

Library method: 5' RACE. The RNeasy Micro Kit was used to extract RNA from around 9,400 sorted cells per sample. To build the libraries, template-switch reverse transcription was performed and then the CDR3gamma and CDR3delta regions were amplified by PCR. Sequencing of the amplicons was done on an Illumina MiSeq with the V2 300 kit, which yielded 150 bp paired-end reads. Per the authors' processing: Read quality was checked with FastQC version 0.11.8. Using MiXCR version 3.0.3, reads were aligned to GenBank TRG or TRD reference genes to build the CDR3 sequences. Default MiXCR parameters were applied, except that 3 rather than 5 consecutive nucleotides were used for TRDD assembly. VDJtools version 1.2.1 with default settings was used for repertoire analyses, including normalized Shannon-Wiener diversity, clonotype tracking and multidimensional scaling. CDR3 sequences that were out of frame or contained stop codons were removed from analysis. Identical DNA sequences were merged into single rows after TCRdb reprocessed the public reads with CATT. The V and J calls were not made by the authors but by TCRdb's processing. Recorded for this sample are 650 to 700 delta-chain clones; about half of them occurred a single time. The ten biggest clones cover about 25% of the sample.

In the paper's terms, the treatment or condition label means: microbial phosphoantigen (E)-4-hydroxy-3-methyl-but-2-enyl pyrophosphate, around 9.1 nM. After expansion, live CD3+ TCRgammadelta+ Vgamma9+ Vdelta2+ T cells were FACS-sorted on a FACS Aria III. PBMC were pulsed for one day with approximately 10 nM HMBPP, then washed three times before expansion. Cultures were expanded over about 13 days, and IL-2 was replenished every 3 to 4 days. After the one-day stimulant pulse, cells were washed three times and then cultured in medium containing roughly 100 U/mL IL-2. Before culture, peripheral blood mononuclear cells were isolated using Lymphoprep gradient centrifugation and then cryopreserved in liquid nitrogen. The CDR1 and CDR2 encoded by the germline V gene are GEAIGNYY and EKD. The CDR3 covers 17 residues, taking in both the cysteine and the phenylalanine. Kept here is only the CDR3 DNA, which spans 51 bases and is read in frame from base 1. Trimming accounts for 3 bases at V and 0 bases at J, while the number of junction bases matched to no gene is 7.

This clone is classified as large (0.1 to 1%). Its binding antigen is unknown. Base qualities are missing; no much larger clone stands one base away. The material was gamma-delta T cells from peripheral blood expanded in culture, obtained from an in vitro culture stimulated with HMBPP. In this chain, TRDV2 is recombined with TRDJ1, with 12 bases aligning to TRDD3. This clonotype was obtained from an adult in good health. The DNA sequence is given as TGTGCCTGTGACTTCGTACTGGGGGATACCCACACCGATAAACTCATCTTT. This codes for CACDFVLGDTHTDKLIF.